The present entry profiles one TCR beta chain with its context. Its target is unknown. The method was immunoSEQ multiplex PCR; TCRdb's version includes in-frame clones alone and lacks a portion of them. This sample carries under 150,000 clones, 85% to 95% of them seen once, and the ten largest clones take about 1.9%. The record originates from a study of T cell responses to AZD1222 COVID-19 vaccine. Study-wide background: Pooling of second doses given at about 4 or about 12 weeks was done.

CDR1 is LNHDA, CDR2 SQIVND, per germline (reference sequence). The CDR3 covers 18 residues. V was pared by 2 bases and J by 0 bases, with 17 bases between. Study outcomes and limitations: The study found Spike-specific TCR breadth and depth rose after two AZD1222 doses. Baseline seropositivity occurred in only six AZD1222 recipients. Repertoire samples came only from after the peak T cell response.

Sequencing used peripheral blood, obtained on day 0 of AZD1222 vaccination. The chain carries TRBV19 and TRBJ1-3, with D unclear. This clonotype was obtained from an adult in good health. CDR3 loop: CASSITGQRRLSGNTIYF. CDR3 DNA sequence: TGTGCCAGTAGTATAACCGGGCAAAGGCGTCTCTCTGGAAACACCATATATTTT.